What follows is one T cell receptor beta chain and its context. Its cognate antigen is unknown. One junction end does not reproduce the germline sequence, and a read error may be involved. This sample is drawn from a study of molecular identifiers for immune sequencing clone quantification. The study's findings and limits: Spike-in Jurkat TCR RNA from a single cell reportedly registered among approximately 1.1 million naive cells.

There are 14 residues in the CDR3. Germline lookup yields CDR1 SGHNT and CDR2 YYREEE (reference sequence). TCRdb reprocessed the PCR reads via MiXCR and lists one record per CDR3 protein. The sample shows about 330,000 distinct CDR3 sequences, roughly a quarter of them seen only once. Sample: naive CD8+ T cells from blood, with Jurkat cell RNA spiked in. Subset: FACS-sorted CD8+CD4-CCR7+CD45RA+ naive T cells. This chain joins TRBV5-4 and TRBJ2-3, with 7 bases matching TRBD2. The clonotype originates from a human donor in good health. Some libraries in this study had Jurkat cell RNA spiked in. CDR3 region: CASSETSSIDTQYF. DNA of the CDR3: TGTGCCAGCAGCGAGACTAGCAGCATAGATACGCAGTATTTT.